This TCR beta chain was retrieved from a study of shared clonotypes between healthy human individuals. Findings and limits, study-wide: A limitation of the genetic and exposure-history diversity represented arose from few donors.

The protocol was immunoSEQ multiplex PCR, while the TCRdb copy is restricted to in-frame clones and leaves out a portion. The profile shows some 1.5 million clones, 95% to 99% of them singletons. In the case of this clone: The antigen is unknown.

Trimming pared 4 bases from V and 2 bases from J, leaving 12 bases between. The CDR3 runs to 14 residues. Germline V gene sequence: CDR1 MNHNS, CDR2 SASEGT. V is TRBV6-1 and J is TRBJ2-7; tentative D call: TRBD1 (5 bases). This clonotype was obtained from a man aged 25 to 45 in good health. Input material: naive CD4+ T cells sorted from blood. Subset: CD45RA+ positively selected. In DNA form, the CDR3 reads TGTGCCAGCAGTGTGTCCAGGGTCGCCTACGAGCAGTACTTC. Its translation: CASSVSRVAYEQYF.